This T cell receptor beta chain was captured in a study of OX40 agonist ivuxolimab in advanced cancers. Study-wide findings and caveats: Clones of CD4+ and CD8+ blood T cells grew by week 6 at doses of 0.1 to 3.0 mg/kg.

Clones were read by immunoSEQ multiplex PCR, and TCRdb kept only the in-frame ones, dropping some. The table shows just over 80,000 clones, with around nine tenths occurring only once. Turning to this clone: Its specificity is unknown.

Per the germline V gene, CDR1 is MNHNY and CDR2 is SVGAGI (reference sequence). Trimming took 0 bases from V and 4 from J, leaving 7 bases between them. This CDR3 region has 14 residues. This sequence joins TRBV6-6 and TRBJ2-1; D not certain. The TCR originated in an adult with an advanced solid tumor such as melanoma, head and neck, liver or kidney cancer. The source material was CD4+ or CD8+ T cells sorted from blood, sampled in a trial of the OX40 agonist ivuxolimab. In DNA form, the CDR3 reads TGTGCCAGCAGTTACTCGGGCAGGTACAATGAGCAGTTCTTC. Its protein is CASSYSGRYNEQFF.